This T cell receptor (beta chain) was recovered during a study of post-analysis software for immune sequencing data. Overall study findings and caveats: Controls showed lower frequencies than patients for five or six TRBV segments, and TRBV5-6, TRBV5-1 and TRBV20-1 were among these. F measure clustering grouped samples strongly by preparation batch. Compared with controls, patients showed significantly lower normalized Chao1 diversity.

This CDR3 is built from 14 residues. After removal of 8 bases from V and 2 bases from J, the junction contained 8 bases not matched to a gene. Unique molecular identifiers were present in the TCR beta cDNA libraries. T cells numbering about 0.9 to 11 million yielded cDNA molecules that totaled about 500,000. TCRdb reprocessed the PCR reads via MiXCR and lists one record per CDR3 protein. The data hold about 560,000 distinct CDR3 sequences, with 44% observed a single time. About this clonotype: Antigen: not known.

The V and J genes are TRBV12-3 or TRBV12-4 and TRBJ1-1; 7 bases map to TRBD1. This receptor was taken from a girl between 5 and 17 years old with multiple sclerosis. Sequenced sample: blood. CDR3 nucleotide sequence: TGTGCCAGCGGGGCCAGGGGGTTTAACACTGAAGCTTTCTTT. Translated, it gives CASGARGFNTEAFF.